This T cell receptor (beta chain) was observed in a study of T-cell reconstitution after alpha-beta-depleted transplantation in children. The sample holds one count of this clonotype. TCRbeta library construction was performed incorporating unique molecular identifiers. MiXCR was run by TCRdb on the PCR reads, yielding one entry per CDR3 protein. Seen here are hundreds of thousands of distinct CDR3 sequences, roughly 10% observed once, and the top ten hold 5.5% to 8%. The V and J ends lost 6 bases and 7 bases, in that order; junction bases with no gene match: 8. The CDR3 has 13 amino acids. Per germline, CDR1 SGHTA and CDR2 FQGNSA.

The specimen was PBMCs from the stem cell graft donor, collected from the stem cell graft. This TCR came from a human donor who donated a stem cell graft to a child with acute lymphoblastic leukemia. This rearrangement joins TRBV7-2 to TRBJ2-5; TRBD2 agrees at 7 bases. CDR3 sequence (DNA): TGTGCCAGCAGTGAAGCGGGATCACGGACCCAGTACTTC. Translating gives CASSEAGSRTQYF.